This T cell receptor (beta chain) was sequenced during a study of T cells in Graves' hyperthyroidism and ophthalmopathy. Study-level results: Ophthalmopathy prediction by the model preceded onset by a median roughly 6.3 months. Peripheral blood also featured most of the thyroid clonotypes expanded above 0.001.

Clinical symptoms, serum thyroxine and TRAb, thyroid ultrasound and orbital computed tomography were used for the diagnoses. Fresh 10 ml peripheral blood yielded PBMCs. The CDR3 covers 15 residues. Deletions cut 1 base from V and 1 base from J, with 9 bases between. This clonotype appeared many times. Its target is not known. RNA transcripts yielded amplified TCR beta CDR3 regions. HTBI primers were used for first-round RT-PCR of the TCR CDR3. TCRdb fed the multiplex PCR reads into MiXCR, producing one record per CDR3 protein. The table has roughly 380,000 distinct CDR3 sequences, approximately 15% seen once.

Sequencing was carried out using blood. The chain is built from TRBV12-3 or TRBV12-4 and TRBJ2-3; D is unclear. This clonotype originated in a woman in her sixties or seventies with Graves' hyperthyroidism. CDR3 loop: CASSLGSPGTDTQYF. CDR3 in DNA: TGTGCCAGCAGTTTAGGATCCCCTGGCACAGATACGCAGTATTTT.